The 19 T cell receptor beta chains in this list originate from one sample, sequenced in a study of blood T cell repertoires in COVID-19 (dated by TCRdb to 2018 to 2020). The method behind the library was the immunoSEQ multiplex PCR assay. Entries here come from immuneACCESS through TCRdb and include only in-frame sequences with V and J called. Some clones fail to appear in such tables; in the studies checked, an unresolved V gene covers under half of the shortfall, and the cause of the remainder is unknown. This sample is represented by more than 60,000 clones; roughly 85% of them were singletons. Together, the top ten hold 40% to 45% of the sample. The sample consisted of peripheral blood. The source is a woman aged 55-69 years with COVID-19, enrolled during active disease.

This chain joins TRBV7-9 and TRBJ1-4; D is perhaps TRBD1 (6 bases). This CDR3 spans 15 amino acids. Germline V gene lookup returns CDR1 SEHNR and CDR2 FQNEAQ (reference sequence). V was clipped by 2 bases and J by 11 bases, with 18 bases between them. Written as DNA, the CDR3 is TGTGCCAGCAGCTTAAAGGACAGTACGGGTGCGAAACTGTTTTTT. Translation gives CASSLKDSTGAKLFF.

This chain links TRBV6-7 with TRBJ1-2; D is possibly TRBD1 (6 bases). TRBV6-7 is an open reading frame, and its role is uncertain. With 2 bases removed from V and 2 bases from J, the gap between germline ends came to 15 bases. This CDR3 spans 16 amino acids. In DNA, the CDR3 is TGTGCCAGCAGTTACCAGGACAGCTTAAAGAACTATGGCTACACCTTC. Translation gives CASSYQDSLKNYGYTF.

In DNA, the CDR3 is TGTGCCAGCAGTTATCTGGGGGCCACCTACGAGCAGTACTTC. Translated: CASSYLGATYEQYF. The V gene is TRBV6-6, the J gene TRBJ2-7; tentatively, D is TRBD1 (6 bases). CDR1 and CDR2 from the germline V gene are MNHNY and SVGAGI (reference sequence). Between the trimmed V and J ends, which lost 3 bases and 2 bases, there was a span of 11 bases. CDR3 length: 14 amino acids.

In nucleotides, the CDR3 is TGTGCCAGCCAACAGGACAGCTCCTATAATTCACCCCTCCACTTT. Translation: CASQQDSSYNSPLHF. The V gene is TRBV7-9, the J gene TRBJ1-6; maybe TRBD1 (6 bases). The V and J ends lost 8 bases and 0 bases respectively, with 11 bases between them. The CDR3 extends over 15 amino acids. Germline V lookup: CDR1 SEHNR, CDR2 FQNEAQ (reference sequence).

The chain couples TRBV13 to TRBJ2-3; D not resolved. V was pared by 2 bases and J by 0 bases, with 6 bases between. Per germline, CDR1 PRHDT and CDR2 FYEKMQ (reference sequence). The CDR3 is made up of 14 amino acids. The CDR3 here is CASSLNPSTDTQYF. DNA of the CDR3: TGTGCCAGCAGCTTAAATCCTAGCACAGATACGCAGTATTTT.

The V and J genes are TRBV7-2 and TRBJ1-3; D is undetermined. The CDR3 sequence is 16 residues long. The V gene's germline CDR1 is SGHTA and CDR2 FQGNSA. V was shortened by 3 bases and J by 0 bases, with 12 bases between the two germline ends. The DNA for the CDR3 is TGTGCCAGCAGCTTTGGCGGGCTTGGCTCTGGAAACACCATATATTTT. Its protein product is CASSFGGLGSGNTIYF.

This chain connects TRBV13 to TRBJ2-1; 14 bases fit TRBD2. Germline V gene data show CDR1 as PRHDT and CDR2 as FYEKMQ (reference sequence). J was trimmed by 7 bases and V by 0 bases; bases with no gene match: 2. This CDR3 has 16 amino acids. The CDR3 DNA follows: TGTGCCAGCAGCTTAGGCGGGACTAGCGGGAGAAATGAGCAGTTCTTC. Translated, it gives CASSLGGTSGRNEQFF.

This clone has just a few counts. CDR3 in DNA: TGTGCCAGCAGTGACGGGGGTACTGAAGCTTTCTTT. Protein: CASSDGGTEAFF. The chain recombines TRBV6-1 with TRBJ1-1; D may be TRBD1 (5 bases). Germline-derived CDR1 and CDR2 are MNHNS and SASEGT. The ends were cut back, 3 bases at V and 5 bases at J, with 7 bases in the middle. The CDR3 extends over 12 amino acids.

The chain links TRBV10-2 to TRBJ2-7; the D gene is possibly TRBD1 (5 bases). This CDR3 has 13 residues. The germline gives CDR1 WSHSY, CDR2 SAAADI. The V and J ends lost 3 bases and 6 bases respectively, with 12 bases between them. CDR3: CASSDPGQPEQYF. CDR3 coding DNA: TGCGCCAGCAGTGACCCCGGACAACCCGAGCAGTACTTC.

The chain has TRBV7-9 and TRBJ2-3, with TRBD2 identical over 7 bases. Germline V CDR1 and CDR2: SEHNR, FQNEAQ (reference sequence). V was clipped by 4 bases and J by 4 bases; unmatched bases: 20. This CDR3 has 19 amino acids. Here the CDR3 reads CASSSRIAGAGLASDTQYF. The CDR3 DNA reads TGTGCCAGCAGCTCACGTATAGCGGGTGCCGGGTTAGCTTCAGATACGCAGTATTTT. The complete variable domain, with remaining parts taken from reference TRBV7-9 and TRBJ2-3, reads DTGVSQNPRHKITKRGQNVTFRCDPISEHNRLYWYRQTLGQGPEFLTYFQNEAQLEKSRLLSDRFSAERPKGSFSTLEIQRTEQGDSAMYLCASSSRIAGAGLASDTQYFGPGTRLTVL.

The chain's CDR3 is CASSHGGTSYGYTF. CDR3 sequence (DNA): TGTGCCAGCAGCCACGGGGGAACTAGCTATGGCTACACCTTC. The J gene is TRBJ1-2, the V gene TRBV27; perhaps TRBD1 as D (5 bases). Germline-derived CDR1 and CDR2 are MNHEY and SMNVEV (reference sequence). The length of the CDR3 is 14 residues. Trimming left V 6 bases short and J 4 bases short, with 15 bases between.

The rearrangement links TRBV11-2 to TRBJ2-7; TRBD2 aligns across 8 bases. Germline V gene data show CDR1 as SGHAT and CDR2 as FQNNGV. V shed 7 bases and J 3 bases; nucleotides not matched to a gene: 14. The CDR3 consists of 16 residues. CDR3 coding DNA: TGTGCCAGCACCACTCCCGTCAGACTAGCGAGCTACGAGCAGTACTTC. It yields the protein CASTTPVRLASYEQYF.

The J gene is TRBJ1-1, the V gene TRBV5-5, with 8 bases lining up with TRBD1. The trim removed 1 base at V and 2 bases at J, leaving 4 bases unmatched. The CDR3 length is 15 residues. Germline values: CDR1 SGHKS, CDR2 YYEKEE (reference sequence). The CDR3 DNA is TGTGCCAGCAGCTTGTGGGACAGGACTAACACTGAAGCTTTCTTT. Its protein product is CASSLWDRTNTEAFF.

The V and J genes are TRBV13 and TRBJ1-2; the D gene is possibly TRBD1 (6 bases). This CDR3 spans 12 amino acids. V lost 1 base, J lost 6 bases, and 6 bases lay in between. Germline CDR1 reads PRHDT; CDR2 reads FYEKMQ (reference sequence). DNA for the CDR3: TGTGCCAGCAGCTTAGAGGGGGATGGCTACACCTTC. Amino acid sequence: CASSLEGDGYTF.

The CDR3 spells CASSLRGPYNEQFF. The CDR3 DNA follows: TGTGCCAGCAGCTTGCGGGGCCCCTACAATGAGCAGTTCTTC. This chain joins TRBV7-2 and TRBJ2-1, with a possible D match to TRBD2 (6 bases). This CDR3 has 14 amino acids. Trimming removed 3 bases from V and 2 bases from J, with 8 bases in between. Germline values: CDR1 SGHTA, CDR2 FQGNSA.

The chain employs TRBV12-3 or TRBV12-4 and TRBJ1-6; D is possibly TRBD1 (6 bases). Trimming left V 2 bases short and J 10 bases short, with 9 bases between. This CDR3 comprises 13 residues. The CDR3 spells CASSLNGGSPLHF. CDR3 DNA sequence: TGTGCCAGCAGTTTAAATGGGGGCTCACCCCTCCACTTT.

CDR3 coding DNA: TGTGCCAGCAGTTACACCCAACAGGGGGTGGATCAGCCCCAGCATTTT. This translates into CASSYTQQGVDQPQHF. The chain uses TRBV6-2 or TRBV6-3 and TRBJ1-5; TRBD1 matches at 8 bases. Germline V gene data show CDR1 as MNHEY and CDR2 as SVGEGT. The V segment lost 2 bases and the J segment 5 bases; nucleotides outside the gene matches: 8. The CDR3 sequence is 16 residues long.

J is TRBJ2-5 and V is TRBV3-1 (or the pseudogene TRBV3-2), with D uncertain. Germline loops: CDR1 LGHDT, CDR2 YNNKEL (reference sequence). This CDR3 is built from 15 residues. V was clipped by 0 bases and J by 7 bases, with 15 bases between them. CDR3 bases: TGTGCCAGCAGCCAAGATTTGACAAGAAAAGGGACCCAGTACTTC. Translating it yields CASSQDLTRKGTQYF.

This chain links TRBV6-2 or TRBV6-3 with TRBJ1-5; 9 nucleotides align to TRBD1. The CDR3 contains 15 residues. The germline V gene encodes CDR1 MNHEY and CDR2 SVGEGT. Trimming took 1 base from V and 6 from J; bases not matched to a gene: 4. The CDR3 DNA sequence: TGTGCCAGCAGTTACTTGGACAGGGGAGGTCAGCCCCAGCATTTT. Protein sequence: CASSYLDRGGQPQHF.